This TCR beta chain was obtained from a study of tumor and adjacent non-tumor tissue in lung cancer (dated by TCRdb to the late 2010s). About the investigation overall: The cohort included 12 adenocarcinoma, a couple of squamous cell carcinoma and 1 small cell lung cancer patients. In total, sequencing yielded some 130 million productive TCRbeta reads, which works out to an average of approximately 4.1 million reads per sample. Around 30 paired specimens, one tumor and one normal lung sample per patient, were profiled by TCRbeta CDR3 sequencing. Using bulk TCRbeta repertoires from some 15 lung cancer patients, the study set lung tumor tissue side by side with matched distant non-tumor lung tissue. Ages among the roughly 15 patients ranged from about 31 to 85 years, there were around ten men and 5 women, and disease was at TNM stage I to III. What the research found in general, with its limitations: Significantly higher TCR diversity was found in younger patients, and higher tumor TCR diversity was associated with shorter overall and disease-free survival. A significantly larger cumulative share of the repertoire was made up by the top 100 clones in normal lung than in tumor tissue. Neither the sequencing platform nor unique molecular identifiers are mentioned in the methods. With only roughly 14 patients in the cohort, the authors noted that larger samples and more detailed clinical data are needed. Tumor tissue showed significantly greater TCR diversity (inverse Simpson) than normal lung tissue (approximately 400 vs 170, P = 0.0075, Mann-Whitney U test). Because peripheral blood was not sequenced, the blood TCRbeta repertoires of the lung cancer patients in the study went unexamined.

Concerning this clonotype itself: Its specific antigen is unknown. No qualities accompany the bases; no much larger clone lies one base away.

The library relied on multiplex PCR. Sequencing was carried out with an Illumina HiSeq 2500. TCRbeta libraries were built by three rounds of nested PCR using primers (Table S4), following protocols modified from ARM-PCR. Before sequencing, PCR products in the 200-500 bp range were cut out of the gel and cleaned up using the QIAquick gel extraction kit. As for the authors' bioinformatics: Reads were cleaned using Trimmomatic, were merged into complete CDR3 sequences using FLASH, and were assigned to V(D)J germline segments using MiTCR. Clonal diversity was calculated as the inverse Simpson's index using VDJtools. A read counted as productive if the sequence was in-frame and lacked a premature stop codon. TCRdb took the public reads, trimmed them with fastp at Q25, ran MiXCR for clone calling and kept in-frame beta chains. CDR3 protein duplicates are merged, each entry listing the most common genes and DNA. TCRdb's processing, not the authors' own work, is the source of the V and J calls. This sample is represented by some 100,000 distinct CDR3 sequences; about 61% of them were singletons. 15% to 20% of the sample comes from the top ten.

RNA was isolated from bulk unsorted tissue, and RNA quality was assessed with a NanoDrop ND-1000 and an Agilent 2100. For the normal lung samples, distant non-tumor tissue was collected more than 3 cm away from the tumor edge. The donors were newly diagnosed lung cancer patients admitted for thoracic surgery in China from August to November 2014 who had not received prior chemotherapy. Anyone who had undergone radiotherapy or chemotherapy before, or who had another cancer at the same time, was left out of the study. Surgical tissue pieces of 1-2 cm3 were preserved in RNAlater solution and were kept at -80 degrees C until use. V is cut by 9 bases and J by 8 bases, and the space between the germline ends is 13 bases. From the germline V gene, CDR1 is SNHLY and CDR2 is FYNNEI. The CDR3 starts with the cysteine, ends with the phenylalanine, and has 11 residues. The only DNA kept is the CDR3, 33 bases in frame from the first base.

Sequenced material: distant non-tumor lung tissue. The chain uses TRBV2 and TRBJ1-2; there is no confident call for the D gene. The sequence derives from a man aged 55-75 years with non-small cell lung cancer. CDR3 sequence: CARSSSGGYTF. The nucleotide sequence is TGTGCCAGGAGTAGCTCGGGCGGCTACACCTTC.